One sample yielded the 9 T cell receptor beta chains listed below, sequenced in a study of OX40 agonist ivuxolimab in advanced cancers. Some clones are missing from TCRdb's copy, which holds only in-frame ones; the method was immunoSEQ multiplex PCR. This sample has about 77,000 clones, with around 85% found just once. Specimen: CD4+ or CD8+ T cells sorted from blood, collected in a trial of the OX40 agonist ivuxolimab. The origin of the receptors is an adult with an advanced solid tumor such as melanoma, head and neck, liver or kidney cancer.

The genes are TRBV14 and TRBJ2-1; perhaps TRBD1 as D (6 bases). There are 13 residues in the CDR3. In germline, CDR1 is SGHDN, CDR2 FVKESK. V lost 1 base and J 7 bases, leaving 8 bases between the germline ends. The CDR3 DNA follows: TGTGCCAGCAGCCAAGTCAGGGGAAATGAGCAGTTCTTC. Amino acids: CASSQVRGNEQFF.

The rearrangement joins TRBV7-6 to TRBJ2-2, with 8 bases aligning to TRBD1. The junction had 3 bases not matched to a gene; V was cut back by 5 bases and J by 1 base. CDR3 length: 15 residues. CDR1 is SGHVS, CDR2 FNYEAQ, per germline. The CDR3 loop is CASSAGTGNTGELFF. The CDR3 DNA reads TGTGCCAGCAGCGCTGGGACAGGGAACACCGGGGAGCTGTTTTTT.

Regarding this clone: Relative to the germline gene, one junction end is altered; a read error may explain this. The chain joins TRBV5-1 to TRBJ2-1, with 8 bases fitting TRBD1. Germline CDR1 SGHRS, CDR2 YFSETQ. This CDR3 spans 11 amino acids. This CDR3 reads CASSSGQGRIF. CDR3 sequence (DNA): TGCGCCAGCAGTTCCGGACAGGGTAGGATCTTC.

This chain uses TRBV6-6 with TRBJ1-2; D is unclear. The CDR3 extends over 13 amino acids. CDR1 MNHNY and CDR2 SVGAGI come from the germline V gene (reference sequence). The ends were cut back, 5 bases at V and 5 bases at J, with 12 bases in the middle. CDR3 region: CASSMGDLYGYTF. The CDR3 nucleotides read TGTGCCAGCAGTATGGGTGATCTTTATGGCTACACCTTC.

This sequence joins TRBV7-2 and TRBJ2-7; 8 bases match TRBD2. CDR1 is SGHTA, CDR2 FQGNSA, per germline. The CDR3 runs to 17 residues. Losses at the gene ends were 2 bases for V and 7 bases for J; bases not matched to a gene: 16. The CDR3 here is CASSLKSVVGREREQYF. The CDR3 region has the DNA TGTGCCAGCAGCTTAAAATCGGTGGTCGGGAGGGAAAGGGAGCAGTACTTC. The full variable domain, with the rest looked up from reference TRBV7-2 and TRBJ2-7, is GAGVSQSPSNKVTEKGKDVELRCDPISGHTALYWYRQSLGQGLEFLIYFQGNSAPDKSGLPSDRFSAERTGGSVSTLTIQRTQQEDSAVYLCASSLKSVVGREREQYFGPGTRLTVT.

This clone was counted a few times. This sequence joins TRBV30 and TRBJ1-1; the D gene is possibly TRBD1 (5 bases). Germline CDR1 is GTSNPN and CDR2 is SVGIG (reference sequence). The CDR3 covers 13 residues. The ends were cut back, 3 bases at V and 8 bases at J, with 16 bases in the middle. CDR3 bases: TGTGCCTGGAGCACGCAGGGATTTGCGGAAGCTTTCTTT. This encodes CAWSTQGFAEAFF. Full variable domain (rest looked up from reference TRBV30 and TRBJ1-1): SQTIHQWPATLVQPVGSPLSLECTVEGTSNPNLYWYRQAAGRGLQLLFYSVGIGQISSEVPQNLSASRPQDRQFILSSKKLLLSDSGFYLCAWSTQGFAEAFFGQGTRLTVV.

This chain connects TRBV7-2 to TRBJ1-6, with TRBD1 identical over 7 bases. Per germline, CDR1 SGHTA and CDR2 FQGNSA. J gave up 8 bases and V 1 base, and 2 bases lay outside the gene matches. The CDR3 extends over 14 amino acids. CDR3 in amino acids: CASSLGQGDSPLHF. The CDR3 bases are TGTGCCAGCAGCTTAGGGCAGGGGGATTCACCCCTCCACTTT.

V gene TRBV5-1 combines with J gene TRBJ2-3; the match to TRBD1 covers 7 bases. Germline trimming cut 5 bases from V and 4 bases from J; bases unmatched to any gene: 7. The CDR3 sequence is 14 residues long. Germline V gene lookup returns CDR1 SGHRS and CDR2 YFSETQ. The CDR3 nucleotides read TGCGCCAGCAGGCTGACAGGGTTTGCAGATACGCAGTATTTT. It is translated as CASRLTGFADTQYF.

The J gene is TRBJ2-1, the V gene TRBV7-6; 9 nucleotides line up with TRBD2. Germline-derived CDR1 and CDR2 are SGHVS and FNYEAQ. The CDR3 consists of 17 residues. J lost 9 bases, V lost 1 base, and 13 bases had no gene match. The chain's CDR3 is CASSLGAGGIPPAEQFF. CDR3 sequence (DNA): TGTGCCAGCAGCTTAGGGGCGGGGGGGATCCCTCCCGCTGAGCAGTTCTTC.